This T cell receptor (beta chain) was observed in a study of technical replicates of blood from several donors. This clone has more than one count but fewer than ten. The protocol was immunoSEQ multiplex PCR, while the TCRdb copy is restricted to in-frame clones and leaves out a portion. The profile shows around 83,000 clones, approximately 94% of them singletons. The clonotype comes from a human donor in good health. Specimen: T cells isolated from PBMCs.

CDR3 sequence (DNA): TGTGCCTGGACGACAGGGCTTGGCAACACTGAAGCTTTCTTT. Translation gives CAWTTGLGNTEAFF. The chain carries TRBV30 and TRBJ1-1, with TRBD1 matching over 7 bases. Germline V CDR1 and CDR2: GTSNPN, SVGIG (reference sequence). V lost 4 bases, J lost 2 bases, and 7 bases stayed unmatched. The CDR3 is 14 amino acids.